The 20 T cell receptor beta chains below all came from one sample that was sequenced in a study of shared clonotypes between healthy human individuals (dated by TCRdb to between 2020 and 2021). The library was generated by the immunoSEQ multiplex PCR assay. This is the immuneACCESS table as TCRdb keeps it, with only in-frame sequences that have V and J called. A part of the clones is gone; compared with another copy, unresolved V genes explain less than half, and the rest is unexplained. This sample holds about 1.5 million clones; around 97% were observed only once. 0.95% to 1.5% of the sample lies in the top ten. The sequencing input was naive CD4+ T cells sorted from blood. Read against the paper, the sample's cell subset or site label means: CD45RA+ positively selected. The receptors stem from a man aged 30 to 45 in good health.

CDR3 protein: CASSSAGGGVGHEQFF. Here the CDR3 DNA reads TGCGCCAGCAGTTCAGCGGGAGGAGGGGTGGGGCATGAGCAGTTCTTC. The gene calls are TRBV5-1 and TRBJ2-1; 9 nucleotides line up with TRBD2. CDR1 and CDR2 from the germline V gene are SGHRS and YFSETQ. The CDR3 contains 16 residues. With 5 bases clipped from V and 8 bases from J, the junction kept 14 bases outside the gene matches. The variable domain in full, with the rest retrieved from reference TRBV5-1 and TRBJ2-1, is KAGVTQTPRYLIKTRGQQVTLSCSPISGHRSVSWYQQTPGQGLQFLFEYFSETQRNKGNFPGRFSGRQFSNSRSEMNVSTLELGDSALYLCASSSAGGGVGHEQFFGPGTRLTVL.

The rearrangement uses TRBV6-1 and TRBJ2-7; 10 nucleotides match TRBD1. Trimming removed 7 bases from V and 2 bases from J; junction bases left unmatched: 5. CDR3 length: 14 amino acids. The germline CDR1 and CDR2 sequences are MNHNS and SASEGT. The CDR3 bases are TGTGCCAGCACTAGGGACAGGGGTACCTACGAGCAGTACTTC. Translated: CASTRDRGTYEQYF.

The chain's CDR3 is CASSALAGAATDTQYF. For the CDR3, the DNA is TGTGCCAGCAGTGCGTTAGCGGGAGCGGCGACAGATACGCAGTATTTT. The V and J genes are TRBV6-4 and TRBJ2-3; 9 nucleotides line up with TRBD2. Germline-derived CDR1 and CDR2 are MRHNA and SNTAGT. V lost 4 bases, J lost 3 bases, and 8 bases stayed unmatched. The CDR3 extends over 16 amino acids.

The chain is built from TRBV10-2 and TRBJ2-3; D perhaps matches TRBD2 (6 bases). The germline V gene has CDR1 WSHSY and CDR2 SAAADI. This CDR3 has 17 amino acids. V dropped 7 bases and J dropped 0 bases, with 20 bases sitting between them. The CDR3 loop reads CASIGGTASPSTDTQYF. The CDR3 nucleotides read TGCGCCAGCATAGGAGGGACTGCAAGTCCTAGCACAGATACGCAGTATTTT.

This clone was seen just once. The chain employs TRBV23-1 and TRBJ1-1; D gene uncertain. TRBV23-1 is annotated as an ORF whose role is uncertain. The CDR3 loop spans 13 amino acids. Trimming cost V 6 bases and J 0 bases, with 8 bases left between them. The CDR3 spells CASRERMNTEAFF. CDR3 coding DNA: TGCGCCAGCAGGGAGAGAATGAACACTGAAGCTTTCTTT.

V and J are TRBV7-2 and TRBJ1-3, with D possibly TRBD1 on 5 matching bases. CDR3 length: 15 residues. Germline V gives CDR1 SGHTA, CDR2 FQGNSA. With 0 bases removed from V and 0 bases from J, the gap between germline ends came to 6 bases. The CDR3 protein is CASSLATDSGNTIYF. DNA of the CDR3: TGTGCCAGCAGCTTAGCGACAGACTCTGGAAACACCATATATTTT.

This clone appeared once. The rearrangement links TRBV5-4 to TRBJ2-1; 7 nucleotides align to TRBD2. This CDR3 is built from 14 residues. With 7 bases clipped from V and 10 bases from J, the junction kept 14 bases outside the gene matches. Germline CDR1 is SGHNT and CDR2 is YYREEE (reference sequence). The CDR3 here is CASHKAGKEGEQFF. The CDR3 region has the DNA TGTGCCAGCCATAAAGCGGGAAAGGAAGGAGAGCAGTTCTTC.

This sequence joins TRBV11-2 and TRBJ1-3; D not resolved. The CDR3 is 13 residues long. V lost 0 bases and J lost 4, with 4 bases in between. Germline lookup yields CDR1 SGHAT and CDR2 FQNNGV. CDR3 coding DNA: TGTGCCAGCAGCTTAGACAGAGGAAACACCATATATTTT. As protein: CASSLDRGNTIYF.

The V gene is TRBV29-1, the J gene TRBJ2-1; 7 nucleotides agree with TRBD2. V shed 6 bases and J 7 bases; nucleotides not matched to a gene: 15. CDR1 and CDR2 from the germline V gene are SQVTM and ANQGSEA. The CDR3 spans 15 residues. The CDR3 region has the DNA TGCAGCGTCACGGGGAGGGTAGCGGGCCCAAATGAGCAGTTCTTC. Translation: CSVTGRVAGPNEQFF.

The gene calls are TRBV27 and TRBJ1-5; D may be TRBD1 (5 bases). Between the trimmed V and J ends, which lost 3 bases and 4 bases, there was a span of 10 bases. This CDR3 comprises 14 residues. The germline V gene encodes CDR1 MNHEY and CDR2 SMNVEV (reference sequence). This CDR3 is CASSLQGKNQPQHF. CDR3 DNA sequence: TGTGCCAGCAGTTTGCAGGGAAAGAATCAGCCCCAGCATTTT.

This clone was counted once. The rearrangement uses TRBV5-5 and TRBJ2-7, with a weak D call TRBD2 (5 bases). The CDR3 sequence is 13 residues long. CDR1 and CDR2 from the germline V gene are SGHKS and YYEKEE (reference sequence). V was cut by 0 bases and J by 7 bases, with 11 bases left in between. In DNA, the CDR3 is TGTGCCAGCAGCTTGGTAGGGTCGGGGGAGCAGTACTTC. It translates to CASSLVGSGEQYF. Looking up the rest from reference TRBV5-5 and TRBJ2-7 gives the full variable domain: DAGVTQSPTHLIKTRGQQVTLRCSPISGHKSVSWYQQVLGQGPQFIFQYYEKEERGRGNFPDRFSARQFPNYSSELNVNALLLGDSALYLCASSLVGSGEQYFGPGTRLTVT.

This chain uses TRBV6-5 with TRBJ1-5; D perhaps matches TRBD1 (5 bases). CDR3 size: 14 residues. Germline assignment: CDR1 MNHEY and CDR2 SVGAGI. V was shortened by 2 bases and J by 7 bases, with 12 bases between the two germline ends. The CDR3 region is CASSYGAGGQPQHF. The CDR3 region has the DNA TGTGCCAGCAGTTACGGGGCTGGGGGACAGCCCCAGCATTTT.

The rearrangement uses TRBV7-2 and TRBJ1-1; maybe TRBD1 (5 bases). V was pared by 0 bases and J by 11 bases, with 10 bases between. Germline V CDR1 and CDR2: SGHTA, FQGNSA. The CDR3 covers 12 residues. In DNA form, the CDR3 reads TGTGCCAGCAGCTTAGCCCTGGGACCGGCTTTCTTT. Translating it yields CASSLALGPAFF.

V is TRBV27 and J is TRBJ2-7, with TRBD2 matching 14 bases. Germline-derived CDR1 and CDR2 are MNHEY and SMNVEV (reference sequence). Unmatched junction bases numbered 4, after V lost 3 bases and J lost 6 bases. The CDR3 covers 15 residues. The DNA of the CDR3 is TGTGCCAGCAGTTTTCGACTAGCGGGAGGGTCCGAGCAGTACTTC. It is translated as CASSFRLAGGSEQYF.

The V call is TRBV19, the J call TRBJ2-7, with a possible D match to TRBD2 (6 bases). Germline V lookup: CDR1 LNHDA, CDR2 SQIVND (reference sequence). V lost 9 bases to trimming and J lost 3 bases, with 12 bases between them. The CDR3 runs 12 residues. CDR3 DNA: TGTGCCAGCCTTTCCGGGAGCTACGAGCAGTACTTC. It encodes CASLSGSYEQYF.

The chain employs TRBV5-1 and TRBJ2-2, with 12 bases matching TRBD2. Germline V lookup: CDR1 SGHRS, CDR2 YFSETQ. This CDR3 is built from 16 residues. The J segment lost 3 bases and the V segment lost 3 bases, leaving 3 bases of the junction unmatched. The CDR3 bases are TGCGCCAGCAGCTCTAGCGGGAGGGCCGACACCGGGGAGCTGTTTTTT. It encodes CASSSSGRADTGELFF.

CDR3 sequence: CASSSHRDRGPEKLFF. The CDR3 region has the DNA TGTGCCAGCAGCTCGCATCGGGACAGGGGGCCGGAAAAACTGTTTTTT. The V and J genes are TRBV5-4 and TRBJ1-4, with 12 nucleotides matching TRBD1. This CDR3 has 16 amino acids. The J segment lost 8 bases and the V segment lost 3 bases, leaving 8 bases of the junction unmatched. CDR1 SGHNT and CDR2 YYREEE come from the germline V gene (reference sequence).

This clone was seen only a few times. The chain recombines TRBV19 with TRBJ2-2; 9 nucleotides align to TRBD1. J was trimmed by 6 bases and V by 7 bases; bases with no gene match: 9. From germline, CDR1 is LNHDA and CDR2 SQIVND (reference sequence). The CDR3 extends over 15 amino acids. The CDR3 here is CASTDRGASSGELFF. CDR3 in DNA: TGTGCCAGTACCGACAGGGGGGCGTCCTCCGGGGAGCTGTTTTTT.

Of note for this clone: The same CDR3 also results from other DNA sequences found in this sample. Here the CDR3 reads CASSLGQGGSYEQYF. CDR3 nucleotides: TGCGCCAGCAGCCTTGGACAGGGGGGCTCCTACGAGCAGTACTTC. This chain uses TRBV5-1 with TRBJ2-7; 10 nucleotides match TRBD1. CDR1 is SGHRS, CDR2 YFSETQ, per germline. The CDR3 spans 15 residues. Trimming cost V 4 bases and J 0 bases; bases outside gene matches: 4.

The gene calls are TRBV6-5 and TRBJ2-7; TRBD2 matches at 12 bases. The length of the CDR3 is 16 residues. Germline lookup yields CDR1 MNHEY and CDR2 SVGAGI. V dropped 4 bases and J dropped 0; count of bases not matched to a gene: 4. CDR3 coding DNA: TGTGCCAGCAGTTCTTTGACTAGCGGGGGCTCCTACGAGCAGTACTTC. Amino acids: CASSSLTSGGSYEQYF.